The entry below describes one TCR beta chain. These data belong to a study of blood T cell repertoires in COVID-19. Study context: PBMCs, B-cell-depleted T cells, or T cells provided the cDNA or gDNA that made up the material.

In the original processing: Nucleated cell number was recorded as an estimate derived from reference gene primer amplification. Here immunoSEQ multiplex PCR was the method, and the copy in TCRdb shows in-frame clones only, minus some. D and trimming come from the DNA, and the V and J calls and clone size come from that table. The sample lists about 120,000 clones, about nine tenths occurring once. With 5 bases clipped from V and 7 bases from J, the junction kept 15 bases outside the gene matches. CDR1 is SGHAT, CDR2 FQNNGV, per germline. The CDR3 covers 17 residues. The chain recombines TRBV11-2 with TRBJ1-4; 8 nucleotides align to TRBD1. The source is a human donor with active COVID-19. The donor label of this sample is uncertain. Sequenced material: peripheral blood. The CDR3 sequence is CASSPDRGRDVSEKLFF. CDR3 DNA: TGTGCCAGCAGCCCAGACAGGGGTAGGGATGTAAGTGAAAAACTGTTTTTT.